These T cell receptor beta chains were read from a single sample in a study of blood T cell repertoires in COVID-19. Sequencing used immunoSEQ multiplex PCR; TCRdb keeps in-frame clones, though not all of them. The table lists 350,000 to 400,000 clones, roughly 90% of them singletons. Specimen: peripheral blood. The receptor set was obtained from a woman in her 30s with COVID-19, enrolled during active disease. CDR3s include the opening cysteine and the closing phenylalanine or tryptophan. D genes are given only for firm matches. The listing skips clone size in some rows; elsewhere it reads once, few, many or a size class.

v_call	j_call	d_call	clone_size	cdr3_nt	cdr3_aa
TRBV19	TRBJ2-7	TRBD2	-	TGTGCCAGTAGTATGGGACTAGCGGGGGATATCTACGAGCAGTACTTC	CASSMGLAGDIYEQYF
TRBV4-2	TRBJ2-1	-	-	TGTGCCAGCAGCCAAGAGGCCCCTAGCTTGGGGGGTGAGCAGTTCTTC	CASSQEAPSLGGEQFF
TRBV28	TRBJ1-3	-	-	TGTGCCAGCAGGGGAATGGGACAAAGAAACACCATATATTTT	CASRGMGQRNTIYF
TRBV3-1/TRBV3-2	TRBJ1-4	-	-	TGTGCCAGCAGCCCGCAGGGTGCAACTAATGAAAAACTGTTTTTT	CASSPQGATNEKLFF
TRBV27	TRBJ1-6	-	-	TGTGCCAGCAGTTGGTGGGGCACGGGTAATTCACCCCTCCACTTT	CASSWWGTGNSPLHF
TRBV18	TRBJ1-1	TRBD1	-	TGTGCCAGCTCACCACTTACAGGGGTTGTCACTGAAGCTTTCTTT	CASSPLTGVVTEAFF
TRBV4-3	TRBJ2-7	-	-	TGCGCCAGCAGCCAAGGGGCATTCTACGAGCAGTACTTC	CASSQGAFYEQYF
TRBV5-1	TRBJ2-7	TRBD1	-	TGCGCCAGCAGCGCGGACAGGGGGATCGAGCAGTACTTC	CASSADRGIEQYF
TRBV11-1	TRBJ2-1	-	-	TGTGCCAGCAGCTTATCGTCCAGGGAACGAGTCGAGCAGTTCTTC	CASSLSSRERVEQFF
TRBV3-1/TRBV3-2	TRBJ2-5	TRBD2	-	TGTGCCACCACAGCCCGGGGCGGGGGTGTAGGGACCCAGTACTTC	CATTARGGGVGTQYF
TRBV19	TRBJ2-5	-	-	TGTGCCAGTAGTATCCTCCTCGTTCCCCCGGGGAAAGAGACCCAGTACTTC	CASSILLVPPGKETQYF
TRBV27	TRBJ2-1	TRBD2	-	TGTGCCAGCAGCTTGGGGCCTTCGGGGGGGAATGAGCAGTTCTTC	CASSLGPSGGNEQFF
TRBV7-2	TRBJ1-5	TRBD1	-	TGTGCCAGCAGCTTAGGACAGGGTATGAGTCAGCCCCAGCATTTT	CASSLGQGMSQPQHF
TRBV7-9	TRBJ1-2	-	-	TGTGCCAGCAGACCACTTTCAGGGAACTATGGCTACACCTTC	CASRPLSGNYGYTF
TRBV19	TRBJ2-1	-	-	TGTGCCAGCAGGACTATTACATATCGGGGTGAGCAGTTCTTC	CASRTITYRGEQFF
TRBV18	TRBJ1-3	-	-	TGTGCCAGCTCACCGGAGGGGCGCACCACGAGCTCTGGAAACACCATATATTTT	CASSPEGRTTSSGNTIYF
TRBV28	TRBJ1-5	-	-	TGTGCCAGCAGTGGGGGGGGTTGGAATCAGCCCCAGCATTTT	CASSGGGWNQPQHF
TRBV7-8	TRBJ2-5	TRBD1	-	TGTGCCAGCAGCCTCCAGGACAGGGGGTGGTCGGAGACCCAGTACTTC	CASSLQDRGWSETQYF
TRBV5-1	TRBJ1-2	TRBD1	once	TGCGCCAGCAGCTTGTCAAGGGACAGCAACTATGGCTACACCTTC	CASSLSRDSNYGYTF
TRBV3-1/TRBV3-2	TRBJ1-3	TRBD1	-	TGTGCCAGCAGCTGGGGGACAGGGGAAAACACCATATATTTT	CASSWGTGENTIYF
TRBV4-1	TRBJ2-5	TRBD1	-	TGCGCCAGCAGCCAAGTTCGGGGACAGGGTGGGGAGACCCAGTACTTC	CASSQVRGQGGETQYF
TRBV27	TRBJ2-7	-	-	TGTGCCAGCAGTTTATCAATGGTCAGCTACGAGCAGTACTTC	CASSLSMVSYEQYF
TRBV7-6	TRBJ2-7	-	-	TGTGCCAGCACCGAATCAGTCGAGGCGGCCGAGCAGTACTTC	CASTESVEAAEQYF
TRBV29-1	TRBJ2-6	-	few	TGCAGCGTTGGAGGGGTCCAGGGGCCCTCTGGGGCCAACGTCCTGACTTTC	CSVGGVQGPSGANVLTF
TRBV5-1	TRBJ1-3	-	once	TGCGCCAGCAGCGCGGAACGCGGGACTCCCGGAAACACCATATATTTT	CASSAERGTPGNTIYF
TRBV5-8	TRBJ2-5	-	-	TGTGCCAGCAGCTTCATTCGGGACTCCAACTACCAAGAGACCCAGTACTTC	CASSFIRDSNYQETQYF
TRBV7-2	TRBJ1-5	-	few	TGTGCCAGCAGCTCAACTTTTGCCCTCGGGGGGCCCCAGCATTTT	CASSSTFALGGPQHF
TRBV27	TRBJ2-1	TRBD2	-	TGTGCCAGCAGTTTAGGGGGGGGAGTCATAGACAATGAGCAGTTCTTC	CASSLGGGVIDNEQFF
TRBV7-9	TRBJ2-2	-	-	TGTGCCAGCAGCTTAGAGCCGAACGGGGAGCTGTTTTTT	CASSLEPNGELFF
TRBV12-3/TRBV12-4	TRBJ1-1	-	-	TGTGCCAGCAGTTTAAGGGGTAACACTGAAGCTTTCTTT	CASSLRGNTEAFF
TRBV24-1	TRBJ1-1	TRBD1	few	TGTGCCACCAGTGCCTCGGACAGGGTCGGCACTGAAGCTTTCTTT	CATSASDRVGTEAFF
TRBV6-4	TRBJ1-2	-	-	TGTGCCAGCAGTAAAGGCAGTACCGAAGGAGAAAACTATGGCTACACCTTC	CASSKGSTEGENYGYTF
TRBV15	TRBJ2-4	TRBD1	-	TGTGCCACCAGCCACGAGGGGGCCCTGAGCATAGCCAAAAACATTCAGTACTTC	CATSHEGALSIAKNIQYF
TRBV4-1	TRBJ1-4	-	-	TGCGCCAGCAGCCAAGAAGGGGGGGTAGGGAACGAAAAACTGTTTTTT	CASSQEGGVGNEKLFF
TRBV27	TRBJ2-3	TRBD1	once	TGTGCCAGCAGTCTGCGACAGGGCTCCGATACGCAGTATTTT	CASSLRQGSDTQYF